The present T cell receptor beta chain was sequenced within a study of breast tumors, draining lymph nodes, adjacent tissues. Worth noting for this clonotype: Its specificity is not known. Lacking the conserved final phenylalanine or tryptophan, this CDR3 likely reflects a read error. The limits of the CDR3 on the DNA are not certain, so only TCRdb's listed CDR3 is given.

TCRdb re-derived calls from the multiplex PCR reads in MiXCR, one entry per CDR3 protein. The data show 140,000 to 150,000 distinct CDR3 sequences, around a third seen once. Germline V CDR1 and CDR2: SGHTA, FQGNSA. Both ends counted, the CDR3 spans 8 residues. General study points: The data were judged consistent with most tumor T cells coming from lymph node and expanding in tumor. Compared with basal-like, luminal-like tumors shared significantly more repertoire with nontumor tissue.

Samples came from axillary lymph nodes draining the breast cancer. Sequencing was performed on axillary lymph node tissue. The TCR sequence derives from a female donor with breast cancer. Some clones in this sample may be carry-over from other donors' samples. The chain couples TRBV7-2 to TRBJ2-7; the D call TRBD1 from the table was never checked on the DNA. The CDR3 sequence is CASSKPGS.